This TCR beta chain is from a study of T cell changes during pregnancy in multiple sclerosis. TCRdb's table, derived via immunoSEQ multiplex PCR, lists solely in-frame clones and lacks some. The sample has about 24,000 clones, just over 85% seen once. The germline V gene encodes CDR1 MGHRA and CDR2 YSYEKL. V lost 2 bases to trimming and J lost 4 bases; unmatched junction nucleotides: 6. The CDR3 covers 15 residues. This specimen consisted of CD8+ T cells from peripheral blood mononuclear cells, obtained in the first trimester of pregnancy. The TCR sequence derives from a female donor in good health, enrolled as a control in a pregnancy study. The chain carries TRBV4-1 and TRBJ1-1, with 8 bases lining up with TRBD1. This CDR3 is CASSQQTGAGTEAFF. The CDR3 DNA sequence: TGCGCCAGCAGCCAACAGACAGGGGCCGGCACTGAAGCTTTCTTT.